The entry below describes one T cell receptor beta chain. Its antigen is not known. This entry is derived from a study of OX40 agonist ivuxolimab in advanced cancers. Across the whole study: The patients' treatment was ivuxolimab, an agonistic anti-OX40 (CD134) antibody.

Study findings and constraints: Partial responders treated at 0.1-3.0 mg/kg exhibited clonal expansion among the lowest measured. The study observed clonal expansion of CD4+ and CD8+ blood T cells by week 6 at 0.1 to 3.0 mg/kg.

People who had autoimmune disease history or systemic immunosuppression were excluded. Method: immunoSEQ multiplex PCR; TCRdb's copy keeps in-frame clones and lacks some. The sample has 80,000 to 100,000 clones, more than 85% seen once. V lost 2 bases, J lost 0 bases, and 5 bases stayed unmatched. The CDR3 loop spans 18 amino acids. In germline, CDR1 is LGHNT, CDR2 FRNRAP. The TCR was taken from an adult with an advanced solid tumor such as melanoma, head and neck, liver or kidney cancer. The sequencing used CD4+ or CD8+ T cells sorted from blood, collected in a trial of the OX40 agonist ivuxolimab. The V gene is TRBV12-5, the J gene TRBJ2-1, with TRBD2 matching over 12 bases. The CDR3 region has the DNA TGTGCTAGTGGTTTGTACCCGACTAGCGGGAGCTCCTACAATGAGCAGTTCTTC. Encoded protein: CASGLYPTSGSSYNEQFF.